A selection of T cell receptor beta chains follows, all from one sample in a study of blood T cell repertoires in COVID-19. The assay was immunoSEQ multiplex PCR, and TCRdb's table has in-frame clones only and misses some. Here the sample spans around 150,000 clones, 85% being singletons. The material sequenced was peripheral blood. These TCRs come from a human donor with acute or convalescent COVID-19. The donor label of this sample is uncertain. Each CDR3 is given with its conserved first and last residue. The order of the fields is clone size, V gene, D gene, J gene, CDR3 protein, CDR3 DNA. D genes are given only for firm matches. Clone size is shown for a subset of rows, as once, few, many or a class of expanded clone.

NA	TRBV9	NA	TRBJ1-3	CASSAHGGPGNTIYF	TGTGCCAGCAGCGCCCACGGGGGGCCCGGAAACACCATATATTTT
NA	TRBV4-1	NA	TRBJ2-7	CASSQGGDYYEQYF	TGCGCCAGCAGCCAAGGGGGAGACTACTACGAGCAGTACTTC
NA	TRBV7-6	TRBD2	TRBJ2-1	CASSPWREGSEQFF	TGTGCCAGCAGCCCCTGGCGGGAGGGTAGTGAGCAGTTCTTC
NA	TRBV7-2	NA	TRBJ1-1	CASSLSRTEAFF	TGTGCCAGCAGCTTATCCAGGACAGAAGCTTTCTTT
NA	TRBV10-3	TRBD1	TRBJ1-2	CAIRGQGYDYGYTF	TGTGCCATCAGGGGACAGGGATATGACTATGGCTACACCTTC
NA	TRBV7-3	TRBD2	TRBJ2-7	CASSLTAGVTYEQYF	TGTGCCAGCAGCTTAACGGCGGGGGTGACCTACGAGCAGTACTTC
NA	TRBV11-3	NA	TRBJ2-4	CASSYDGGYLAKNIQYF	TGTGCCAGCAGCTATGACGGGGGTTACCTAGCCAAAAACATTCAGTACTTC
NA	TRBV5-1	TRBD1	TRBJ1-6	CASSLVAGGGSPLHF	TGCGCCAGCAGCTTGGTGGCAGGGGGCGGGTCACCCCTCCACTTT
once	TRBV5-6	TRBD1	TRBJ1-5	CASSLSGTGGRNQPQHF	TGTGCCAGCAGCTTGTCGGGGACAGGGGGACGCAATCAGCCCCAGCATTTT
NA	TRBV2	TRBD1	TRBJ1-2	CASSEYGTGPGYTF	TGTGCCAGCAGTGAGTACGGGACAGGGCCTGGCTACACCTTC